A selection of T cell receptor beta chains follows, all from one sample in a study of T-cell memory formation after mild COVID-19. TCRdb re-called the 5' RACE reads with MiXCR, one entry per CDR3 protein. This sample has approximately 430,000 distinct CDR3 sequences, with about a quarter found just once. Source material: PBMCs or a T cell subset sorted from them (not recorded which). These receptors came from an adult woman who had mild COVID-19 (a few samples of this study predate the infection). Cell type and time point are not known. The CDR3 runs from the conserved cysteine through the conserved F or W. Fields, in order: V gene, J gene, D gene, clone size, CDR3 protein, CDR3 DNA. A D gene is named only where the DNA matches it firmly. Size values are once, few and many counts, or a class for expanded clones, and some rows have none.

TRBV5-1,TRBJ2-5,TRBD1,few,CASSTDRGQETQYF,TGCGCCAGCAGCACCGACAGGGGCCAAGAGACCCAGTACTTC
TRBV27,TRBJ2-7,TRBD1,.,CASSLRQGVPEQYF,TGTGCCAGCAGTTTACGACAGGGGGTACCGGAGCAGTACTTC
TRBV15,TRBJ1-1,.,.,CATSRDLRGNTEAFF,TGTGCCACCAGCAGAGATTTGAGGGGGAACACTGAAGCTTTCTTT
TRBV20-1,TRBJ2-3,.,.,CSARARTDTQYF,TGCAGTGCTAGGGCGAGGACAGATACGCAGTATTTT
TRBV7-7,TRBJ2-7,.,few,CASSLAPSAEQYF,TGTGCTAGCAGCTTAGCACCTAGCGCCGAGCAGTACTTC
TRBV29-1,TRBJ1-1,.,.,CSVERRRSPEAFF,TGCAGCGTAGAAAGGCGACGTAGCCCTGAAGCTTTCTTT
TRBV24-1,TRBJ1-4,.,few,CATSDAGDSPNEKLFF,TGTGCCACCAGCGATGCGGGAGACAGCCCTAATGAAAAACTGTTTTTT
TRBV20-1,TRBJ1-1,.,.,CSARDIDMNTEAFF,TGCAGTGCTAGAGATATAGACATGAACACTGAAGCTTTCTTT
TRBV4-2,TRBJ2-3,.,few,CASSQEAPTDTQYF,TGTGCCAGCAGCCAAGAAGCGCCCACAGATACGCAGTATTTT
TRBV7-2,TRBJ1-4,TRBD1,.,CASREPGGGEKLFF,TGTGCCAGCAGAGAACCAGGGGGCGGGGAAAAACTGTTTTTT
TRBV12-3/TRBV12-4,TRBJ1-2,.,few,CASSLNPRTAGSYGYTF,TGTGCCAGCAGTCTGAACCCACGGACGGCAGGGTCGTATGGCTACACCTTC
TRBV13,TRBJ2-3,TRBD2,.,CASSPERGGRNTQYF,TGTGCCAGCAGCCCCGAGCGGGGGGGCCGCAATACGCAGTATTTT
TRBV7-9,TRBJ1-4,.,few,CASSSGTSTNEKLFF,TGTGCCAGCAGTTCCGGGACAAGCACTAATGAAAAACTGTTTTTT
TRBV6-6,TRBJ2-7,.,many,CASSYGPYEQYF,TGTGCCAGCAGTTACGGCCCGTACGAGCAGTACTTC
TRBV5-4,TRBJ2-2,TRBD1,.,CASSSGQGFTGELFF,TGTGCCAGCAGCTCCGGACAGGGGTTCACCGGGGAGCTGTTTTTT
TRBV6-5,TRBJ2-2,.,few,CASSYDGPLRVGELFF,TGTGCCAGCAGTTACGACGGCCCACTACGGGTCGGGGAGCTGTTTTTT
TRBV19,TRBJ2-7,.,.,CASSIPGHEQYF,TGTGCCAGTAGTATCCCAGGGCACGAGCAGTACTTC
TRBV10-3,TRBJ2-1,TRBD2,.,CAISGTSGAYNEQFF,TGTGCCATCAGCGGGACTAGCGGAGCCTACAATGAGCAGTTCTTC
TRBV15,TRBJ1-1,.,few,CATSRRRNTEAFF,TGTGCCACCAGCCGGAGGAGAAACACTGAAGCTTTCTTT
TRBV30,TRBJ1-2,.,.,CAWSVLAAGYTF,TGTGCCTGGAGTGTACTGGCCGCGGGCTACACCTTC
TRBV20-1,TRBJ2-1,.,few,CSARDIGQASYNEQFF,TGCAGTGCTAGAGATATCGGCCAGGCGTCCTACAATGAGCAGTTCTTC
TRBV18,TRBJ2-1,.,few,CASSPRNSGSDEQFF,TGTGCCAGCTCACCACGTAATTCGGGGAGCGATGAGCAGTTCTTC
TRBV29-1,TRBJ2-7,.,.,CSVRETRTYEQYF,TGCAGCGTTCGGGAGACACGCACCTACGAGCAGTACTTC
TRBV5-5,TRBJ2-5,.,few,CASSQGSGAGAYQETQYF,TGTGCCAGCAGTCAAGGGTCGGGGGCAGGCGCGTACCAAGAGACCCAGTACTTC
TRBV6-2/TRBV6-3,TRBJ1-5,.,.,CASSIGVSNQPQHF,TGTGCCAGCAGTATAGGGGTTAGCAATCAGCCCCAGCATTTT
TRBV7-2,TRBJ2-3,TRBD2,few,CASSKGLAGVTDTQYF,TGTGCCAGCAGCAAGGGACTAGCGGGAGTAACGGATACGCAGTATTTT
TRBV12-3/TRBV12-4,TRBJ2-1,.,few,CASSKGQNNEQFF,TGTGCCAGCAGTAAAGGACAGAATAATGAGCAGTTCTTC
TRBV4-3,TRBJ2-1,.,.,CASSQDSGAGLAYNEQFF,TGCGCCAGCAGCCAAGATTCGGGAGCGGGTCTAGCCTACAATGAGCAGTTCTTC
TRBV20-1,TRBJ2-5,.,many,CSASRRFRDKQETQYF,TGCAGTGCTAGCCGTCGGTTCCGGGACAAACAAGAGACCCAGTACTTC
TRBV5-1,TRBJ1-5,TRBD1,few,CASRGGGGLSNQPQHF,TGCGCCAGCAGAGGGGGAGGGGGCTTAAGCAATCAGCCCCAGCATTTT
TRBV7-9,TRBJ2-7,TRBD2,.,CASSRSTSGRDEQYF,TGTGCCAGCAGCAGATCGACTAGCGGGAGAGACGAGCAGTACTTC
TRBV7-8,TRBJ2-4,.,.,CASSRYRVLAKNIQYF,TGTGCCAGCAGCCGGTACCGGGTACTAGCCAAAAACATTCAGTACTTC
TRBV20-1,TRBJ2-5,TRBD1,.,CSARRQGTWETQYF,TGCAGTGCTAGACGACAGGGGACATGGGAGACCCAGTACTTC
TRBV5-4,TRBJ2-1,TRBD1,few,CASSLTGVEFF,TGTGCCAGCAGCTTGACAGGGGTGGAGTTCTTC
TRBV25-1,TRBJ2-7,TRBD2,.,CASSAAGLAHDEQYF,TGTGCCAGCAGTGCCGCGGGACTAGCGCACGACGAGCAGTACTTC
TRBV2,TRBJ2-7,TRBD1,many,CASSVGPGQGSYEQYF,TGTGCCAGCAGTGTTGGCCCGGGACAGGGATCCTACGAGCAGTACTTC
TRBV4-1,TRBJ1-3,.,few,CASSPGTEPHRNTIYF,TGCGCCAGCAGCCCCGGGACCGAGCCTCACCGAAACACCATATATTTT
TRBV4-1,TRBJ2-3,TRBD2,few,CASSPRLAGGPDTQYF,TGCGCCAGCAGCCCCAGACTAGCGGGGGGACCAGATACGCAGTATTTT
TRBV12-3/TRBV12-4,TRBJ1-2,.,few,CASRNRRSNNYGYTF,TGTGCCAGCAGGAATCGACGCAGCAATAACTATGGCTACACCTTC
TRBV23-1,TRBJ2-7,TRBD1,few,CARKSGTVSCEQYF,TGCGCCAGAAAATCCGGGACAGTTTCTTGCGAGCAGTACTTC
TRBV29-1,TRBJ2-1,.,.,CSVVVAYNEQFF,TGCAGCGTTGTTGTAGCATACAATGAGCAGTTCTTC
TRBV20-1,TRBJ1-1,.,few,CSATTVDAGTEAFF,TGCAGTGCCACGACAGTGGACGCGGGCACTGAAGCTTTCTTT
TRBV30,TRBJ2-2,.,.,CAWSVESGHTGELFF,TGTGCCTGGAGTGTAGAGAGTGGGCACACCGGGGAGCTGTTTTTT
TRBV20-1,TRBJ1-2,TRBD1,few,CSAVDRGTVTSLDGYTF,TGCAGTGCTGTCGACAGGGGAACAGTAACTTCCCTCGATGGCTACACCTTC
TRBV5-1,TRBJ1-1,TRBD1,.,CASSSSPLGRGRTEAFF,TGCGCCAGCAGCTCTAGCCCTCTCGGGAGGGGGCGTACTGAAGCTTTCTTT
TRBV2,TRBJ2-5,TRBD2,once,CASTRSLADQETQYF,TGTGCCAGCACCCGGTCACTAGCGGATCAAGAGACCCAGTACTTC
TRBV2,TRBJ2-1,TRBD1,few,CASSGTGFTEQFF,TGTGCCAGCAGTGGGACAGGGTTCACTGAGCAGTTCTTC
TRBV12-3/TRBV12-4,TRBJ2-6,.,many,CASRVVGANVLTF,TGTGCCAGCAGGGTCGTCGGGGCCAACGTCCTGACTTTC
TRBV7-3,TRBJ2-1,TRBD2,few,CASSLTGTSGTNGGEQFF,TGTGCCAGCAGCTTAACGGGGACTAGCGGGACCAACGGCGGTGAGCAGTTCTTC
TRBV7-9,TRBJ1-1,.,.,CASSSSGWGRNTEAFF,TGTGCCAGCAGCTCCTCGGGGTGGGGGAGGAACACTGAAGCTTTCTTT
TRBV4-2,TRBJ1-2,.,.,CASSQDRNGVYGYTF,TGTGCCAGCAGCCAAGATAGGAACGGCGTCTATGGCTACACCTTC
TRBV7-9,TRBJ2-1,TRBD2,few,CASSYAGTSGRDEQFF,TGTGCCAGCAGCTACGCCGGGACTAGCGGGAGAGATGAGCAGTTCTTC
TRBV5-1,TRBJ2-5,TRBD2,.,CASSLSFTSGGEETQYF,TGCGCCAGCAGCTTGTCTTTTACTAGCGGGGGGGAAGAGACCCAGTACTTC
TRBV2,TRBJ1-4,.,.,CASRGGYRREKLFF,TGTGCCAGCAGAGGTGGATATAGGAGGGAAAAACTGTTTTTT
TRBV18,TRBJ1-2,.,.,CASSPPSMQGYNYGYTF,TGTGCCAGCTCACCACCGAGCATGCAGGGTTATAACTATGGCTACACCTTC
TRBV25-1,TRBJ2-7,.,few,CASSEWDREQYF,TGTGCCAGCAGTGAATGGGATCGCGAGCAGTACTTC
TRBV6-5,TRBJ2-7,.,few,CASSDSGTVTYEQYF,TGTGCCAGCAGTGACTCCGGGACGGTCACCTACGAGCAGTACTTC